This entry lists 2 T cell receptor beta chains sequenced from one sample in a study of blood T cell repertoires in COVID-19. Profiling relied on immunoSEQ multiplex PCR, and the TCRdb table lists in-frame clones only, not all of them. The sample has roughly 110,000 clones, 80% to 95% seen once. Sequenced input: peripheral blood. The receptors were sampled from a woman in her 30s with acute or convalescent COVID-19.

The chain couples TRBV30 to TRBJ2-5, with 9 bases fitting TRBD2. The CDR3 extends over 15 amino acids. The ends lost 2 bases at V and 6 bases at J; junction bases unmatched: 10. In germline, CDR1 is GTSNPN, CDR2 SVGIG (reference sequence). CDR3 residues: CAWSFSGGWVKTQYF. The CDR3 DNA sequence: TGTGCCTGGAGTTTTAGCGGGGGATGGGTTAAGACCCAGTACTTC. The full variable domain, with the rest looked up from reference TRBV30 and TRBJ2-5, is SQTIHQWPATLVQPVGSPLSLECTVEGTSNPNLYWYRQAAGRGLQLLFYSVGIGQISSEVPQNLSASRPQDRQFILSSKKLLLSDSGFYLCAWSFSGGWVKTQYFGPGTRLLVL.

The CDR3 DNA follows: TGTGCCAGCAGCATGGACAGCCCGAACACTGAAGCTTTCTTT. Amino acids: CASSMDSPNTEAFF. The chain joins TRBV7-8 to TRBJ1-1, with D possibly TRBD1 on 6 matching bases. CDR3 length: 14 amino acids. V shed 5 bases and J shed 1 base, with 11 bases lying between them. CDR1 and CDR2 (germline): SGHVS, FQNEAQ.